This T cell receptor beta chain was observed in a study of blood T cell repertoires in COVID-19. Across the whole study: The samples span acute and convalescent COVID-19 from the United States, Italy and Spain. PBMCs, B-cell-depleted T cells, or T cells were the source of the cDNA or gDNA that made up the material.

This CDR3 is built from 15 residues. V was clipped by 2 bases and J by 4 bases; unmatched bases: 4. Germline V CDR1 and CDR2: SGHTA, FQGNSA. Original analysis: Reference gene primers were amplified, and this amplification served to estimate nucleated cell counts. Profiled with immunoSEQ multiplex PCR; TCRdb holds only in-frame clones, not every one. V, J and clone size were drawn from that table, and D and trimming were deduced from the DNA. The table has fewer than 80,000 clones, around nine tenths seen once. The chain joins TRBV7-2 to TRBJ1-5; TRBD1 matches at 8 bases. The TCR sequence derives from a human donor in a cohort sampled during active COVID-19. The sequenced sample consisted of peripheral blood. CDR3 nucleotides: TGTGCCAGCAGCTTATACCGGGACAGGAATCAGCCCCAGCATTTT. This sequence encodes CASSLYRDRNQPQHF.